The 31 T cell receptor beta chains given below trace back to one sample, sequenced in a study of T-cell memory formation after mild COVID-19. TCRdb redid the calling of the 5' RACE reads with MiXCR, one entry per CDR3 protein. This sample yields around 25,000 distinct CDR3 sequences, of which just under 7.5% are seen a single time; around 14% belongs to the top ten. The sequenced sample consisted of PBMCs or a T cell subset sorted from them (not recorded which). These receptors were taken from an adult woman who had mild COVID-19 (a few samples of this study predate the infection). Cell type and time point are not known.

This clonotype was detected only once. The CDR3 sequence: CASRPWTGGDEKLFF. In nucleotides, the CDR3 is TGTGCCAGCAGGCCCTGGACAGGGGGTGATGAAAAACTGTTTTTT. The chain recombines TRBV6-5 with TRBJ1-4, with 10 bases aligning to TRBD1. Looked up from germline, CDR1 is MNHEY and CDR2 is SVGAGI. Trimming removed 6 bases from V and 6 bases from J; junction bases left unmatched: 7. This CDR3 spans 15 amino acids.

V usage is TRBV5-1 and J usage is TRBJ2-1, with D perhaps TRBD2 (5 bases). CDR3 length equals 15 residues. The germline gives CDR1 SGHRS, CDR2 YFSETQ. Trimming left V 6 bases short and J 7 bases short, with 20 bases between. CDR3 sequence (DNA): TGCGCCAGCACCCAACTAGGTTGGCCGTCAAATGAGCAGTTCTTC. As protein: CASTQLGWPSNEQFF.

This clonotype was found many times. CDR3 region: CASSSRNRATDTQYF. CDR3 DNA: TGTGCCAGCAGTTCCCGGAACAGGGCCACAGATACGCAGTATTTT. The chain is built from TRBV6-5 and TRBJ2-3; TRBD1 is a possible D gene (6 bases). Germline V gene lookup returns CDR1 MNHEY and CDR2 SVGAGI. CDR3 length: 15 amino acids. The V and J ends lost 4 bases and 2 bases respectively, with 13 bases between them.

This clonotype was seen repeatedly, ten times or more. The genes are TRBV18 and TRBJ2-1; 8 bases are shared with TRBD1. The germline gives CDR1 KGHSH, CDR2 LQKENI. V lost 6 bases and J lost 0; bases outside the gene matches: 7. The CDR3 is 16 residues long. In DNA, the CDR3 is TGTGCCAGCTCTCCAACAGGGGGTCACTCCTACAATGAGCAGTTCTTC. Translating it yields CASSPTGGHSYNEQFF.

Ten or more counts support this clonotype. This chain uses TRBV3-1 with TRBJ2-5; D not certain. Between the trimmed V and J ends, which lost 1 base and 2 bases, there was a span of 8 bases. The CDR3 is 14 amino acids. Germline loops: CDR1 LGHDT, CDR2 YNNKEL (reference sequence). CDR3 sequence (DNA): TGTGCCAGCAGCCAAGGAAACTTACAAGAGACCCAGTACTTC. Protein: CASSQGNLQETQYF.

The table lists this clonotype with many counts. The rearrangement joins TRBV27 to TRBJ2-1, with 7 nucleotides matching TRBD1. In germline, CDR1 is MNHEY, CDR2 SMNVEV (reference sequence). Losses at the gene ends were 0 bases for V and 7 bases for J; bases not matched to a gene: 9. CDR3 size: 16 residues. CDR3 region: CASSLSPRQGRNEQFF. The CDR3 DNA sequence: TGTGCCAGCAGTTTATCGCCCCGACAGGGTAGGAATGAGCAGTTCTTC.

This clonotype is termed medium-sized. V gene TRBV5-6 combines with J gene TRBJ2-7; 11 bases fit TRBD1. The CDR3 loop spans 16 amino acids. V shed 2 bases and J 0 bases; nucleotides not matched to a gene: 4. Per the germline V gene, CDR1 is SGHDT and CDR2 is YYEEEE. The CDR3 nucleotides are TGTGCCAGCAGCTTCCTAGGGACAGGGGGCTCCTACGAGCAGTACTTC. Translated: CASSFLGTGGSYEQYF.

This clonotype has ten or more counts. The rearrangement links TRBV6-5 to TRBJ2-5; unclear D gene. With 4 bases removed from V and 3 bases from J, the gap between germline ends came to 15 bases. Germline V lookup: CDR1 MNHEY, CDR2 SVGAGI. There are 15 residues in the CDR3. CDR3 in DNA: TGTGCCAGCAGTTTCGGACGCAATCGGAAAGAGACCCAGTACTTC. Translated, it gives CASSFGRNRKETQYF.

This clonotype appeared many times. The chain has TRBV25-1 and TRBJ1-2; TRBD1 matches at 9 bases. Germline trimming cut 2 bases from V and 4 bases from J; bases unmatched to any gene: 5. The CDR3 is 15 amino acids. Looked up from germline, CDR1 is MGHDK and CDR2 is SYGVNS. CDR3 nucleotides: TGTGCCAGCAGTGAAGGGATGACAGGGGGCTATGGCTACACCTTC. As protein: CASSEGMTGGYGYTF.

This clonotype was counted ten times or more. This chain joins TRBV2 and TRBJ2-2; D is ambiguous. From germline, CDR1 is SNHLY and CDR2 FYNNEI. The CDR3 sequence is 12 residues long. Trimming took off 6 bases at V and 3 bases at J, with 5 bases between the two ends. DNA of the CDR3: TGTGCCAGCAGACTTCACACCGGGGAGCTGTTTTTT. Protein product: CASRLHTGELFF.

In its sample, this clonotype was seen many times. This chain uses TRBV14 with TRBJ1-5; D gene uncertain. Trimming left V 3 bases short and J 3 bases short, with 6 bases between. Looked up from germline, CDR1 is SGHDN and CDR2 is FVKESK. CDR3 length: 13 residues. The CDR3 coding sequence is TGTGCCAGCAGCCAGGGCCTCAATCAGCCCCAGCATTTT. Its translation is CASSQGLNQPQHF. Based on the CDR3 plus reference TRBV14 and TRBJ1-5, the full variable domain is EAGVTQFPSHSVIEKGQTVTLRCDPISGHDNLYWYRRVMGKEIKFLLHFVKESKQDESGMPNNRFLAERTGGTYSTLKVQPAELEDSGVYFCASSQGLNQPQHFGDGTRLSIL.

This clonotype was seen at least ten times. CDR3 nucleotides: TGTGCCAGCAGCTTGGGACATAACTATGGCTACACCTTC. This gives the protein CASSLGHNYGYTF. J is TRBJ1-2 and V is TRBV5-6, with D unresolved. Trimming cost V 0 bases and J 1 base, with 4 bases left between them. Germline V CDR1 and CDR2: SGHDT, YYEEEE. The CDR3 consists of 13 residues.

This clonotype was seen a handful of times. The chain links TRBV11-3 to TRBJ2-3; 9 bases fit TRBD2. V dropped 1 base and J dropped 3; count of bases not matched to a gene: 8. The CDR3 covers 17 residues. CDR1 is SGHNT and CDR2 is YENEEA in the germline V gene. The CDR3 here is CASSLGTAGGRTDTQYF. Written as DNA, the CDR3 is TGTGCCAGCAGCTTAGGGACAGCGGGGGGAAGAACAGATACGCAGTATTTT.

This clonotype was observed many times. The rearrangement links TRBV29-1 to TRBJ2-7; D not resolved. The CDR3 length is 13 residues. Per germline, CDR1 SQVTM and CDR2 ANQGSEA. V lost 8 bases to trimming and J lost 7 bases, with 21 bases between them. CDR3 sequence reads: CSFRPLAEGEQYF. The DNA for the CDR3 is TGCAGCTTCCGCCCTCTGGCCGAAGGGGAGCAGTACTTC.

J is TRBJ2-3 and V is TRBV4-1; 8 bases agree with TRBD1. The germline V gene encodes CDR1 MGHRA and CDR2 YSYEKL. The CDR3 loop spans 16 amino acids. Germline trimming cut 3 bases from V and 3 bases from J; bases unmatched to any gene: 8. CDR3 residues: CASSQVGQGTTDTQYF. CDR3 nucleotides: TGCGCCAGCAGCCAGGTCGGACAGGGAACGACAGATACGCAGTATTTT.

As regards this clonotype: A much larger clone sits a single nucleotide away, making a read error possible. V and J are TRBV10-3 and TRBJ2-7, with TRBD1 as a possible D gene (6 bases). The germline V gene has CDR1 ENHRY and CDR2 SYGVKD. The V end was cut by 9 bases, the J end by 5 bases, with 17 bases between. This CDR3 spans 13 amino acids. CDR3 in DNA: TGTGCCATAACACAGGGCCCAGGGGACGAGCAGTACTTC. It translates to CAITQGPGDEQYF.

In regard to this clonotype: This may stem from a read error, because a much larger clone lies one nucleotide away. The DNA for the CDR3 is TGCGCCAGCAGACTCCAGGGCATCAGCAATCAGCCCCAGCATTTT. Its translation: CASRLQGISNQPQHF. The chain is built from TRBV5-1 and TRBJ1-5, with D possibly TRBD1 on 5 matching bases. The CDR3 runs 15 residues. V dropped 5 bases and J dropped 1 base, with 13 bases sitting between them. The V gene's germline CDR1 is SGHRS and CDR2 YFSETQ.

Ten or more counts support this clonotype. The chain employs TRBV5-1 and TRBJ1-4, with D perhaps matching TRBD1 (6 bases). The V gene's germline CDR1 is SGHRS and CDR2 YFSETQ. The germline V and J ends were trimmed by 3 bases and 6 bases, with 15 bases remaining between them. The CDR3 runs to 15 residues. CDR3 in amino acids: CASSSTGPYDEKLFF. CDR3 DNA: TGCGCCAGCAGCTCGACAGGTCCGTACGATGAAAAACTGTTTTTT. The full variable domain, its missing parts supplied by reference TRBV5-1 and TRBJ1-4, is KAGVTQTPRYLIKTRGQQVTLSCSPISGHRSVSWYQQTPGQGLQFLFEYFSETQRNKGNFPGRFSGRQFSNSRSEMNVSTLELGDSALYLCASSSTGPYDEKLFFGSGTQLSVL.

This clonotype has ten or more counts. The chain uses TRBV20-1 and TRBJ1-3; D unresolved. The CDR3 loop spans 14 amino acids. Germline-derived CDR1 and CDR2 are DFQATT and SNEGSKA (reference sequence). V was pared by 3 bases and J by 0 bases, with 9 bases between. CDR3 amino acids: CSASPPYSGNTIYF. Here the CDR3 DNA reads TGCAGTGCTAGTCCGCCGTACTCTGGAAACACCATATATTTT.

This clonotype was counted at least ten times. The chain is built from TRBV7-2 and TRBJ2-1, with TRBD2 matching 8 bases. Germline V lookup: CDR1 SGHTA, CDR2 FQGNSA. The CDR3 runs to 14 residues. V shed 10 bases and J 2 bases; nucleotides not matched to a gene: 7. Here the CDR3 reads CATTRGGAYNEQFF. CDR3 coding DNA: TGTGCCACAACCCGGGGGGGGGCCTACAATGAGCAGTTCTTC.

Ten or more counts support this clonotype. The rearrangement links TRBV7-2 to TRBJ2-7; maybe TRBD1 (5 bases). V dropped 4 bases and J dropped 0 bases, with 10 bases sitting between them. CDR1 is SGHTA and CDR2 is FQGNSA in the germline V gene. This CDR3 is 14 amino acids long. CDR3 in amino acids: CASSSSGYSYEQYF. The CDR3 nucleotides are TGTGCCAGCAGCTCGTCAGGGTACTCCTACGAGCAGTACTTC.

This clonotype has at least ten counts. Written as DNA, the CDR3 is TGTGCCAGCAGTCAAACAGACTCACCCCTCCACTTT. Its translation: CASSQTDSPLHF. The chain carries TRBV28 and TRBJ1-6; no definite D call. Trimming shortened V by 5 bases and J by 10 bases, and 9 bases separated the two germline ends. The germline V gene encodes CDR1 MDHEN and CDR2 SYDVKM. The CDR3 length is 12 residues.

This clonotype was observed at least ten times. The gene calls are TRBV4-1 and TRBJ2-7; TRBD1 agrees at 10 bases. Trimming cost V 5 bases and J 5 bases; bases outside gene matches: 15. Germline CDR1 MGHRA, CDR2 YSYEKL. This CDR3 is built from 17 residues. CDR3 sequence: CASSLSWTGGAIDEQYF. The CDR3 DNA is TGCGCCAGCAGCTTAAGTTGGACAGGGGGGGCAATCGACGAGCAGTACTTC.

By proportion, this clonotype is medium-sized. This chain links TRBV20-1 with TRBJ2-5, with a tentative D call TRBD2 (5 bases). V shed 6 bases and J shed 5 bases, with 16 bases lying between them. Germline V lookup: CDR1 DFQATT, CDR2 SNEGSKA (reference sequence). This CDR3 is built from 13 residues. DNA of the CDR3: TGCAGTGCGGACCGGGGATCCCAGGAGACCCAGTACTTC. Translated, it gives CSADRGSQETQYF.

This clonotype occurred many times. The CDR3 spells CASSVTGGTYEQYF. CDR3 sequence (DNA): TGTGCCAGCAGTGTAACAGGGGGAACCTACGAGCAGTACTTC. The chain employs TRBV28 and TRBJ2-7; 8 bases match TRBD1. V shed 5 bases, J shed 2 bases, and the junction held 5 bases outside the gene matches. The CDR3 extends over 14 amino acids. Per the germline V gene, CDR1 is MDHEN and CDR2 is SYDVKM.

This clonotype was seen at least ten times. CDR3 sequence reads: CASSYSSSGGAEGGYNEQFF. The CDR3 DNA reads TGTGCCAGCAGTTACTCTTCTAGCGGGGGGGCCGAGGGAGGCTACAATGAGCAGTTCTTC. The chain joins TRBV6-2 or TRBV6-3 to TRBJ2-1; TRBD2 matches at 12 bases. J was trimmed by 3 bases and V by 0 bases; bases with no gene match: 12. Germline V gene sequence: CDR1 MNHEY, CDR2 SVGEGT. The CDR3 has 20 residues.

This clonotype was counted many times. The chain is built from TRBV7-6 and TRBJ2-1; either TRBD1 or TRBD2 may supply D (5 bases each). Trimming took 3 bases from V and 2 from J, leaving 14 bases between them. The germline CDR1 and CDR2 sequences are SGHVS and FNYEAQ. This CDR3 has 16 amino acids. The CDR3 region is CASSFSGTGTYNEQFF. The CDR3 DNA reads TGTGCCAGCAGCTTCTCCGGGACGGGGACCTACAATGAGCAGTTCTTC.

DNA of the CDR3: TGTGCCAGCAGCTCCGGACTAGCGGGGAACACAGATACGCAGTATTTT. As protein: CASSSGLAGNTDTQYF. The chain couples TRBV11-2 to TRBJ2-3, with 12 positions matching TRBD2. Germline V lookup: CDR1 SGHAT, CDR2 FQNNGV. The CDR3 spans 16 residues. V lost 4 bases, J lost 2 bases, and 4 bases stayed unmatched.

This clonotype was counted at least ten times. The V and J genes are TRBV14 and TRBJ2-5, with 7 positions matching TRBD1. The CDR3 loop spans 15 amino acids. CDR1 is SGHDN and CDR2 is FVKESK in the germline V gene. Trimming at V came to 4 bases and at J to 2 bases, leaving 7 bases not matched to a gene. The CDR3 region is CASSRRQGRQETQYF. In DNA, the CDR3 is TGTGCCAGCAGCCGACGACAGGGTCGACAAGAGACCCAGTACTTC.

This clonotype was observed many times. V and J are TRBV12-3 or TRBV12-4 and TRBJ2-1; D perhaps matches TRBD1 (5 bases). V lost 8 bases and J 6 bases, leaving 14 bases between the germline ends. The length of the CDR3 is 13 residues. This CDR3 is CASHRERGNEQFF. The CDR3 bases are TGTGCCAGCCACCGAGAAAGGGGCAATGAGCAGTTCTTC.

Ten or more counts support this clonotype. The chain couples TRBV5-1 to TRBJ1-1; no clear D gene. Germline values: CDR1 SGHRS, CDR2 YFSETQ. The CDR3 consists of 15 residues. V shed 3 bases and J shed 3 bases, with 15 bases lying between them. CDR3 residues: CASSSQGLVYTEAFF. Written as DNA, the CDR3 is TGCGCCAGCAGCTCCCAAGGGTTAGTCTACACTGAAGCTTTCTTT.